A single TCR beta chain is shown here with its context. Its specificity is not known. The CDR3 totals 11 residues. V lost 3 bases and J lost 2, with 5 bases in between. From germline, CDR1 is DFQATT and CDR2 SNEGSKA (reference sequence). Measured with immunoSEQ multiplex PCR; TCRdb has only the in-frame clones, and not every one. The top ten clones hold about 0.24% of a sample with around 34,000 clones, 75% to 95% of them seen once. Relapse after autologous stem cell transplantation occurred in every patient, and brentuximab vedotin exposure varied. Investigators isolated CD4+ T cells from thawed PBMCs through magnetic negative selection. The sample is drawn from a study of PD-1 blockade in classical Hodgkin lymphoma. Overall study findings and caveats: Newly diagnosed patients were reported to start with lower TCR diversity than healthy donors.

The clonotype was recovered from a human donor with classical Hodgkin lymphoma. The sequenced sample was CD4+ T cells from blood, obtained at baseline. The genes are TRBV20-1 and TRBJ2-7; no clear D. This CDR3 is CSASIPYEQYF. The CDR3, as DNA: TGCAGTGCTAGTATACCCTACGAGCAGTACTTC.